This entry is about one TCR beta chain. Its antigen has not been determined. From the germline J gene comes the end of the CDR3, since the read stops 3 residues before it. Using the immunoSEQ assay, multiplex PCR amplified TCR beta CDR3 regions from an average of approximately 1,200 ng of genomic DNA per sample. Primer bias was corrected in the assay by using a complete synthetic TCR repertoire to establish an amplification baseline. The amplicons were sequenced using the Illumina platform. Per the original workflow: Error correction of the sequences involved clustering with frequency ratios plus a modified nearest-neighbor algorithm, after which the sequences were analyzed in the immunoSEQ Analyzer using IMGT gene definitions. TCR richness and evenness were averaged over 20 rarefaction repeats at each rarefaction depth, excluding samples with fewer sequences than the depth. Wilcoxon rank sum tests with FDR correction were used to compare V, D and J gene relative abundances between the groups. Blinded duplicates gave an intraclass correlation of around 96% for TCR richness and an average of 76.4% across over 65 gene segments. The clones in this table, taken by TCRdb from immuneACCESS, are in-frame only. Not every clone is retained; where verified, under half of the shortfall comes from an unresolved V gene, and the cause of the rest is unknown. The V and J calls and the clone size are those of that table, but D and trimming were determined from the DNA. The table kept for this sample lists tens of thousands of clones. The ten largest clones capture 8.5% to 14% of the sample.

This sample stems from a study of T cells in women clearing cervical HPV infection (dated 2018 in TCRdb). Regarding the study in general: The cases were roughly 23 women with histologically confirmed HPV16-related CIN3 or worse, and 2 of those women had invasive cancers. The controls were over 20 women whose single incident HPV16 infection cleared within 12 months with no development of precancer or cancer. Blood from cases was drawn at the visit where the lesion was first identified, while blood from controls was drawn once the infection was no longer detected. Among cases, blood sampling came a median of about 150 days after lesion detection, with an interquartile range of about 80 to 220 days. HLA typing was available for only a few women, so HLA type could not be excluded as a confounder. The exploratory proof-of-principle case-control study was nested within the Guanacaste HPV Natural History Study in Costa Rica and compared TCR repertoires across cervical HPV16 outcomes. Cases were matched to controls by age within five years and by the year the sample was collected. Median age was about 35 years in cases versus approximately 37 in controls, and baseline characteristics did not differ significantly. The parent cohort enrolled 10,049 women aged 18 or older in Guanacaste, Costa Rica, in about 1993 to 1994 and followed the women for less than nine years. As quality controls, five blinded duplicates were added to each group, bringing the total to approximately 60 samples made up of 50 or so participants and ten or so replicates. Overall study outcomes, separate from this receptor: Because the number of T cells in each sample was unknown, differences in richness could reflect differing T-cell content rather than repertoire biology. TRBV6-7 relative abundance was lower in cases than in controls (approximately 0.1% versus 0.16%; Bonferroni P = 0.0008). The cross-sectional design could not show whether the associations came before the infection or were a result of it, and neither effector/memory subsets nor HPV-specific T cells were isolated. TCR repertoire richness was significantly higher in CIN3+ cases than in controls across sequencing depths, while evenness did not differ. Cases were distinguished from controls with an estimated AUC of roughly 0.82 by random forest classifiers combining richness and V gene abundances.

Trimming removed 6 bases from V and 1 base from J; the gene matches leave 5 bases unexplained. Based on the germline V gene, the CDR1 and CDR2 sequences are LGHNT and FRNRAP. The CDR3 spans 15 residues, from the cysteine through the phenylalanine. Sequencing covers 36 bases of the CDR3, shown here with the frame starting at base 1. Every participant had a single incident cervical HPV16 infection, and prevalent HPV16 infections were excluded. Cervical HPV DNA was detected with MY09/MY11 PCR, and genotyping was done by dot-blot hybridization. Fifteen mL of heparinized blood were centrifuged, and the buffy coat was split into aliquots, frozen at -30 degrees C, and then kept at -80 degrees C. QIAGEN kits were used to extract genomic DNA from buffy coat specimens.

The sequencing input was blood buffy coat. The sequence is built from TRBV12-5 and TRBJ2-7, and 11 bases in between align with TRBD1. This clonotype was sampled from a woman between 18 and 75 years old with a cervical HPV16 infection that either progressed to CIN3+ or cleared (not recorded which). The CDR3 DNA, read in part, is TGTGCTAGTGGGGGACAGGGGGGGTATTCCTACGAG. It codes for CASGGQGGYSYE. The CDR3 reads in full as CASGGQGGYSYEQYF.